This T cell receptor beta chain stems from a study of post-analysis software for immune sequencing data. Study-wide results and caveats: When patients were compared with controls, a handful of TRBV segments were more frequent, TRBV5-6, TRBV5-1 and TRBV20-1 among them.

As to this clonotype: The antigen remains unidentified.

Tagging with unique molecular identifiers was a feature of the TCR beta cDNA libraries. TCRdb independently ran MiXCR on the PCR reads; one entry per CDR3 protein. Altogether about 540,000 distinct CDR3 sequences are present, roughly 34% being singletons, with the ten largest covering less than 6%. The CDR3 has 15 amino acids. The junction had 4 bases not matched to a gene; V was cut back by 3 bases and J by 4 bases. The germline CDR1 and CDR2 sequences are SGHAT and FQDESV (reference sequence). The TCR comes from a girl between 2 and 17 years old with multiple sclerosis. The specimen sequenced was blood. The chain couples TRBV11-1 to TRBJ2-2; TRBD1 matches 8 bases. CDR3 loop: CASSFGRGRTGELFF. CDR3 nucleotide sequence: TGTGCCAGCAGCTTCGGCAGGGGGCGCACCGGGGAGCTGTTTTTT.